This T cell receptor beta chain was captured in a study of cytomegalovirus exposure and HLA in healthy donors. Study as a whole: Early on, a data release was issued that held roughly 80 million unique TCRs from HLA-typed donors.

Use of 60 Vbeta and 13 Jbeta primers characterized the PCR. Here immunoSEQ multiplex PCR was the method, and the copy in TCRdb shows in-frame clones only, minus some. The table lists more than 95,000 clones, 60% to 80% of them singletons, with about 4% in the top ten. Overall study results and limits: In a later analysis, TCR association rates varied by HLA locus: DRB1 most, HLA-C fewest.

This CDR3 is built from 16 residues. The germline gives CDR1 SEHNR, CDR2 FQNEAQ (reference sequence). This clone has a handful of counts. Its antigen is as yet unknown. This sequence originates from a young man in good health and CMV-seronegative. V usage is TRBV7-9 and J usage is TRBJ2-5; weak D call: TRBD1 (5 bases). The J call may not be correct, given that the DNA end is closer to TRBJ2-7. Sample: PBMCs. The CDR3 bases are TGTGCCAGCAGCTTCCCCCAGGGTGCCCAATCCTACGAGCAGTACTTC. Amino acid sequence: CASSFPQGAQSYEQYF.